This section outlines one T cell receptor beta chain sequence together with its context. Its antigen is unidentified. This sequence may be a read error, since a much larger clone differs from it by one base. Study-wide results and limits: Tumor memory CD4+ T cell TCR gene usage was found to cluster with blood and lymph node memory CD4+ cells and with lymph node naive CD4+ cells. Greatest tumor Treg TCR overlap was with tumor naive CD4+ cells.

The CDR3 extends over 14 amino acids. Germline V gene lookup returns CDR1 SGHTA and CDR2 FQGNSA. Full-length variable regions came from constant-region reverse primers plus semi-nested Nested Universal Primer A PCR. TCRdb reprocessed the 5' RACE reads with MiXCR, giving one entry per CDR3 protein. Seen here are approximately 21,000 distinct CDR3 sequences, about 30% observed once, and the top ten hold 2% to 2.5%. The sequence was collected from a female donor with breast cancer. The source material was tumor-infiltrating naive CD4+ T cells sorted from the breast tumor. Subset: naive CD4+ T cells, CD4+CD45RA+CD25-. This chain uses TRBV7-2 with TRBJ2-7, with D perhaps matching TRBD2 (5 bases). Here the CDR3 reads CANSLWESQSEQYF. CDR3 DNA: TGTGCCAACAGCTTATGGGAGTCCCAGAGTGAGCAGTACTTC.